The rows below give T cell receptor beta chains drawn from one sample of a study of multiple sclerosis patients with progressive multifocal leukoencephalopathy. Clones were sequenced by immunoSEQ multiplex PCR, and TCRdb holds only the in-frame ones, with some missing. Of tens of thousands of clones in the sample, nearly 90% were seen once. This sample comprised PBMCs, obtained from a patient treated with natalizumab. These receptors were obtained from a human donor with multiple sclerosis. Both conserved end residues are part of each CDR3. D genes are given only for firm matches. Size is stated for part of the rows, as once, few or many counts, or as a class when the clone is expanded.

clone_size	v_call	d_call	j_call	cdr3_aa	cdr3_nt
.	TRBV15	.	TRBJ1-1	CATSRDPVALGKNEAFF	TGTGCCACCAGCAGAGACCCAGTGGCTCTGGGGAAGAATGAAGCTTTCTTT
.	TRBV11-1	.	TRBJ1-1	CASSRKGGTEAFF	TGTGCCAGCAGCAGAAAAGGGGGAACTGAAGCTTTCTTT
.	TRBV7-9	.	TRBJ1-2	CASSFGLDGYTF	TGTGCCAGCAGCTTCGGATTAGATGGCTACACCTTC
.	TRBV7-3	.	TRBJ2-6	CASSYGANVLTF	TGTGCCAGCAGCTATGGGGCCAACGTCCTGACTTTC
.	TRBV5-8	.	TRBJ2-7	CASSLGEQQDF	TGTGCCAGCAGCTTAGGGGAACAGCAGGACTTC
once	TRBV4-1	TRBD1	TRBJ1-4	CASSQTGVTNEKLFF	TGCGCCAGCAGCCAAACAGGGGTGACTAATGAAAAACTGTTTTTT
.	TRBV28	.	TRBJ2-7	CASSPTPRSYEQYF	TGTGCCAGCAGTCCGACGCCCCGCTCCTACGAGCAGTACTTC
.	TRBV7-3	TRBD1	TRBJ2-2	CASSSDRGGNAGELFF	TGTGCCAGCAGCTCGGACAGGGGAGGGAACGCCGGGGAGCTGTTTTTT
.	TRBV7-2	TRBD1	TRBJ1-1	CASSLNRGKGPNTEAFF	TGTGCCAGCAGCTTAAACAGGGGGAAGGGGCCGAACACTGAAGCTTTCTTT
.	TRBV7-8	TRBD1	TRBJ1-6	CASSLARGQPQSSYNSPLHF	TGTGCCAGCAGCTTAGCGCGGGGACAGCCCCAGAGCTCCTATAATTCACCCCTCCACTTT
.	TRBV18	.	TRBJ2-7	CASSPIRQPTSYEQYF	TGTGCCAGCTCACCAATTCGACAGCCCACATCCTACGAGCAGTACTTC